The 25 T cell receptor beta chains listed next were all sequenced from one sample in a study of T cell repertoires in cytomegalovirus infection. TCRdb re-derived calls from the reads in MiXCR, one entry per CDR3 protein. The sample carries under 850,000 distinct CDR3 sequences, roughly 35% recorded once. The material sequenced was PBMCs. The receptors come from a human donor in good health (CMV status not recorded). Some clones in this sample may be carry-over from other donors' samples.

This clonotype showed up just a few times. The chain carries TRBV27 and TRBJ1-5; 7 bases are shared with TRBD1. Germline lookup yields CDR1 MNHEY and CDR2 SMNVEV (reference sequence). This CDR3 has 15 amino acids. V dropped 0 bases and J dropped 7; count of bases not matched to a gene: 6. The CDR3 DNA reads as TGTGCCAGCAGTTTATCACAGGGGCTCTCACAGCCCCAGCATTTT. It yields the protein CASSLSQGLSQPQHF.

This clonotype has a count of ten or more. J is TRBJ1-1 and V is TRBV12-3 or TRBV12-4; TRBD1 is a possible D gene (6 bases). Trimming shortened V by 6 bases and J by 5 bases, and 13 bases separated the two germline ends. CDR3 length: 13 amino acids. CDR3 sequence: CASSLRGWTEAFF. The CDR3 DNA follows: TGTGCCAGCAGCCTCAGGGGATGGACTGAAGCTTTCTTT.

The chain is built from TRBV12-3 or TRBV12-4 and TRBJ2-3, with TRBD1 matching over 9 bases. The CDR3 totals 15 residues. After removal of 1 base from V and 5 bases from J, the junction contained 4 bases not matched to a gene. The CDR3 is CASSLVGQGQDTQYF. CDR3 sequence (DNA): TGTGCCAGCAGTTTAGTGGGACAGGGTCAAGATACGCAGTATTTT.

This clonotype occurred many times. This rearrangement joins TRBV7-6 to TRBJ2-7; TRBD2 matches 8 bases. This CDR3 is 14 amino acids long. CDR1 and CDR2 (germline): SGHVS, FNYEAQ. With V trimmed by 4 bases and J by 4 bases, 6 bases remained unmatched. CDR3 DNA sequence: TGTGCCAGCAGCTCCCGGGGGGGCGATTACGAGCAGTACTTC. Amino acids: CASSSRGGDYEQYF.

Only a few counts were recorded for this clonotype. The gene calls are TRBV4-1 and TRBJ2-1; possibly TRBD2 for D (6 bases). V lost 0 bases and J lost 15, with 12 bases in between. Germline V gene lookup returns CDR1 MGHRA and CDR2 YSYEKL. CDR3 size: 12 residues. CDR3 nucleotides: TGCGCCAGCAGCCAAGATTGGGCGGGGCGGTTCTTC. Residues: CASSQDWAGRFF.

The chain carries TRBV12-5 and TRBJ1-1; the D gene is possibly TRBD1 (6 bases). There are 14 residues in the CDR3. Trimming stripped 3 bases from V and 5 bases from J, with 13 bases between. CDR1 and CDR2 from the germline V gene are LGHNT and FRNRAP. The chain's CDR3 is CASGFTGRGTEAFF. CDR3 DNA: TGTGCTAGTGGTTTTACAGGGAGGGGGACTGAAGCTTTCTTT.

This clonotype was detected only a few times. The chain uses TRBV28 and TRBJ2-1, with D hard to call. The V gene lost 5 bases and the J gene lost 8 bases, with 13 bases spanning the gap. The CDR3 sequence is 13 residues long. The germline V gene encodes CDR1 MDHEN and CDR2 SYDVKM. CDR3 region: CASSPDRRDEQFF. The DNA for the CDR3 is TGTGCCAGCAGTCCGGATCGGCGAGATGAGCAGTTCTTC.

This rearrangement joins TRBV19 to TRBJ1-1; weak D call: TRBD1 (5 bases). The CDR3 is made up of 13 amino acids. Germline assignment: CDR1 LNHDA and CDR2 SQIVND (reference sequence). V was trimmed by 6 bases and J by 8 bases, leaving 16 bases between them. In DNA, the CDR3 is TGTGCCAGTAGCCACCCGGGACGACCCGAAGCTTTCTTT. It yields the protein CASSHPGRPEAFF.

The chain is built from TRBV10-3 and TRBJ2-2; 10 bases match TRBD2. Trimming at V came to 10 bases and at J to 4 bases, leaving 12 bases not matched to a gene. This CDR3 comprises 16 residues. Germline CDR1 ENHRY, CDR2 SYGVKD. This chain's CDR3 is CATKSLAGVTTGELFF. The DNA of the CDR3 is TGTGCCACCAAATCTCTAGCGGGAGTTACCACCGGGGAGCTGTTTTTT.

Note on this clonotype: The junction departs from germline at one end; a sequencing error may be responsible. The chain employs TRBV28 and TRBJ1-6, with 10 bases lining up with TRBD1. The CDR3 runs to 18 residues. Germline assignment: CDR1 MDHEN and CDR2 SYDVKM. The CDR3 nucleotides are TGTGCCAACAGTACAGACAGGGGGCGGCTTGCCTATAATTCACCCCTCCACTTT. It translates to CANSTDRGRLAYNSPLHF.

The rearrangement uses TRBV11-2 and TRBJ2-7; D uncertain. V was shortened by 8 bases and J by 2 bases, with 16 bases between the two germline ends. CDR3 length: 14 residues. In germline, CDR1 is SGHAT, CDR2 FQNNGV. The CDR3 sequence: CASAPTDLTYEQYF. DNA for the CDR3: TGTGCCAGCGCCCCGACTGATCTAACCTACGAGCAGTACTTC.

This chain uses TRBV27 with TRBJ1-6, with TRBD1 matching 8 bases. Per germline, CDR1 MNHEY and CDR2 SMNVEV (reference sequence). Trimming took 2 bases from V and 8 from J; bases not matched to a gene: 8. The CDR3 runs to 16 residues. The CDR3 nucleotides are TGTGCCAGCAGTTTAGTGTTCGGACAGGGCGATTCACCCCTCCACTTT. This translates into CASSLVFGQGDSPLHF.

About this clonotype: Given a much more abundant clone one base away, this may be a read error. The conserved phenylalanine or tryptophan is not found at the CDR3 terminus, so this likely reflects a read error. This chain joins TRBV7-8 and TRBJ2-1, with 10 bases fitting TRBD2. The CDR3 runs 15 residues. Germline V gives CDR1 SGHVS, CDR2 FQNEAQ. Trimming removed 5 bases from V and 7 bases from J; junction bases left unmatched: 8. DNA for the CDR3: TGTGCCAGCAGCCCCCCTAGCGGGAGCCCGAATGAGCAGTTCTGC. Amino acid sequence: CASSPPSGSPNEQFC.

The rearrangement links TRBV7-6 to TRBJ1-2; 7 nucleotides align to TRBD1. Germline V gene sequence: CDR1 SGHVS, CDR2 FNYEAQ. The CDR3 loop spans 15 amino acids. J lost 7 bases, V lost 5 bases, and 13 bases had no gene match. CDR3 coding DNA: TGTGCCAGCAGCCCTGTTACAGGGGAAGGAGGTGGCTACACCTTC. It codes for CASSPVTGEGGGYTF. Looking up the rest from reference TRBV7-6 and TRBJ1-2 gives the full variable domain: GAGVSQSPRYKVTKRGQDVALRCDPISGHVSLYWYRQALGQGPEFLTYFNYEAQQDKSGLPNDRFSAERPEGSISTLTIQRTEQRDSAMYRCASSPVTGEGGGYTFGSGTRLTVV.

The rearrangement joins TRBV5-1 to TRBJ1-2; 7 bases are shared with TRBD1. The CDR3 has 12 amino acids. CDR1 and CDR2 from the germline V gene are SGHRS and YFSETQ. J gave up 10 bases and V 6 bases, and 9 bases lay outside the gene matches. CDR3 in DNA: TGCGCCAGCACAGAGGACAGGACCCTCTACACCTTC. Amino acid sequence: CASTEDRTLYTF. The variable domain in full, with the rest retrieved from reference TRBV5-1 and TRBJ1-2, is KAGVTQTPRYLIKTRGQQVTLSCSPISGHRSVSWYQQTPGQGLQFLFEYFSETQRNKGNFPGRFSGRQFSNSRSEMNVSTLELGDSALYLCASTEDRTLYTFGSGTRLTVV.

The chain uses TRBV19 and TRBJ1-1, with 7 bases matching TRBD1. V lost 0 bases, J lost 6 bases, and 4 bases stayed unmatched. The CDR3 is made up of 14 amino acids. Germline V lookup: CDR1 LNHDA, CDR2 SQIVND (reference sequence). In nucleotides, the CDR3 is TGTGCCAGTAGTATAGAGAACCAGGGGGCTGAAGCTTTCTTT. This sequence encodes CASSIENQGAEAFF. The full variable domain, its missing parts supplied by reference TRBV19 and TRBJ1-1, is DGGITQSPKYLFRKEGQNVTLSCEQNLNHDAMYWYRQDPGQGLRLIYYSQIVNDFQKGDIAEGYSVSREKKESFPLTVTSAQKNPTAFYLCASSIENQGAEAFFGQGTRLTVV.

The chain has TRBV13 and TRBJ2-3; 8 nucleotides match TRBD2. Germline-derived CDR1 and CDR2 are PRHDT and FYEKMQ (reference sequence). J lost 4 bases, V lost 2 bases, and 5 bases had no gene match. This CDR3 spans 15 amino acids. CDR3 sequence: CASSLTPAGADTQYF. Written as DNA, the CDR3 is TGTGCCAGCAGCTTAACGCCAGCGGGAGCAGATACGCAGTATTTT.

The V gene is TRBV2, the J gene TRBJ2-2, with D possibly being TRBD2 (6 bases). Trimming cost V 4 bases and J 3 bases, with 12 bases left between them. This CDR3 region has 15 residues. CDR1 and CDR2 from the germline V gene are SNHLY and FYNNEI. CDR3 residues: CASSGVWGDTGELFF. CDR3 bases: TGTGCCAGCAGTGGAGTGTGGGGGGACACCGGGGAGCTGTTTTTT.

In its sample, this clonotype was seen a few times. This rearrangement joins TRBV6-5 to TRBJ1-1; no clear D. Per germline, CDR1 MNHEY and CDR2 SVGAGI. The CDR3 loop spans 17 amino acids. V was pared by 0 bases and J by 0 bases, with 14 bases between. In DNA, the CDR3 is TGTGCCAGCAGTTACTCGAGACCGCCGCTAATGAACACTGAAGCTTTCTTT. It translates to CASSYSRPPLMNTEAFF.

Notes on this clonotype: This could be a read error, since a much larger clone is one nucleotide away. Lacking the conserved final phenylalanine or tryptophan, this CDR3 likely reflects a read error. The chain links TRBV4-1 to TRBJ2-7, with D tentatively TRBD2 (5 bases). Germline V gives CDR1 MGHRA, CDR2 YSYEKL. The CDR3 extends over 14 amino acids. Trimming took 0 bases from V and 3 from J, leaving 9 bases between them. CDR3 nucleotides: TGCGCCAGCAGCCAAGATCGCCGGGGCTACGAGCAGTACTTG. This encodes CASSQDRRGYEQYL.

The V gene is TRBV20-1, the J gene TRBJ2-3; D is uncertain. Germline lookup yields CDR1 DFQATT and CDR2 SNEGSKA (reference sequence). This CDR3 comprises 14 residues. The ends were cut back, 1 base at V and 2 bases at J, with 10 bases in the middle. This CDR3 is CSARALIITDTQYF. DNA of the CDR3: TGCAGTGCTAGAGCTCTAATTATCACAGATACGCAGTATTTT.

This clonotype was found a few times. The chain is built from TRBV20-1 and TRBJ2-7; 7 positions match TRBD2. The CDR3 spans 15 residues. Germline CDR1 DFQATT, CDR2 SNEGSKA (reference sequence). V gave up 3 bases and J gave up 4 bases; unmatched junction bases: 12. The CDR3 spells CSARLAGSGKYEQYF. The CDR3 nucleotides read TGCAGTGCTAGGTTAGCGGGCAGCGGGAAGTACGAGCAGTACTTC.

There are a few counts of this clonotype. The V gene is TRBV6-5, the J gene TRBJ2-1; D is unresolved. Trimming took off 0 bases at V and 10 bases at J, with 13 bases between the two ends. Germline values: CDR1 MNHEY, CDR2 SVGAGI. The CDR3 length is 14 residues. The CDR3 loop reads CASSYSKGLPEQFF. The CDR3, as DNA: TGTGCCAGCAGTTACTCGAAAGGATTGCCGGAGCAGTTCTTC.

This clonotype was seen repeatedly, ten times or more. This rearrangement joins TRBV7-8 to TRBJ2-3; 10 bases fit TRBD1. The CDR3 length is 19 residues. V trimming: 3 bases; J trimming: 1 base; junction bases outside the gene matches: 13. Germline V gene lookup returns CDR1 SGHVS and CDR2 FQNEAQ. In DNA, the CDR3 is TGTGCCAGCAGCTTGAGGGGGCGCCCGGGACAGGGGCGCACAGATACGCAGTATTTT. Protein: CASSLRGRPGQGRTDTQYF.

In its sample, this clonotype was seen a few times. V and J are TRBV7-2 and TRBJ1-2, with D possibly being TRBD1 (5 bases). The V end was cut by 1 base, the J end by 8 bases, with 8 bases between. The CDR3 is 12 residues long. The V gene's germline CDR1 is SGHTA and CDR2 FQGNSA. Here the CDR3 DNA reads TGTGCCAGCAGCTTAGACACAGGAGGCTACACCTTC. It translates to CASSLDTGGYTF.